Listed below are T cell receptor beta chains from one sample, sequenced in a study of blood T cell repertoires in COVID-19. Repertoires were generated with immunoSEQ multiplex PCR, while TCRdb's copy carries only in-frame clones and drops some. The sample lists about 60,000 clones; approximately 83% were seen once. What was sequenced was peripheral blood. These receptors all come from a man aged 30-40 years with COVID-19, enrolled during active disease. Each CDR3 is given with its conserved first and last residue. The D gene is left open where the match is weak.

v_gene: TRBV7-9
j_gene: TRBJ2-1
d_gene: -
CDR3aa: CASSHLLDGDNEQFF

v_gene: TRBV2
j_gene: TRBJ1-2
d_gene: -
CDR3aa: CASSGAGADYGYTF

v_gene: TRBV30
j_gene: TRBJ2-5
d_gene: -
CDR3aa: CAWSGVAGKETQYF

v_gene: TRBV6-5
j_gene: TRBJ1-1
d_gene: TRBD1
CDR3aa: CASSYGTGNTEAFF

v_gene: TRBV3-1/TRBV3-2
j_gene: TRBJ2-1
d_gene: -
CDR3aa: CASSPLGNEQFF

v_gene: TRBV23-1
j_gene: TRBJ1-1
d_gene: -
CDR3aa: CASSQYPNREPNTEAFF

v_gene: TRBV27
j_gene: TRBJ1-6
d_gene: -
CDR3aa: CASSLSGGGSPLHF

v_gene: TRBV7-3
j_gene: TRBJ2-6
d_gene: TRBD1
CDR3aa: CASSRTGGPGANVLTF

v_gene: TRBV19
j_gene: TRBJ2-7
d_gene: TRBD2
CDR3aa: CASSQTSGYEQYF

v_gene: TRBV5-6
j_gene: TRBJ2-7
d_gene: TRBD1
CDR3aa: CASSFGTGLYEQYF

v_gene: TRBV7-9
j_gene: TRBJ2-5
d_gene: -
CDR3aa: CASSLNSGSSRGTQYF

v_gene: TRBV18
j_gene: TRBJ2-7
d_gene: TRBD2
CDR3aa: CASSISGRGSYEQYF

v_gene: TRBV4-3
j_gene: TRBJ2-4
d_gene: -
CDR3aa: CASSHGGADLAKNIQYF

v_gene: TRBV6-5
j_gene: TRBJ1-1
d_gene: -
CDR3aa: CASSYYGSGLRTEAFF

v_gene: TRBV5-4
j_gene: TRBJ1-1
d_gene: -
CDR3aa: CASRRTAGQTEAFF

v_gene: TRBV7-9
j_gene: TRBJ1-4
d_gene: TRBD1
CDR3aa: CASSLALGTGKNEKLFF

v_gene: TRBV4-3
j_gene: TRBJ2-3
d_gene: -
CDR3aa: CASSLSTTSTDTQYF

v_gene: TRBV5-1
j_gene: TRBJ1-2
d_gene: -
CDR3aa: CASSRETAINYGYTF

v_gene: TRBV12-3/TRBV12-4
j_gene: TRBJ1-2
d_gene: TRBD1
CDR3aa: CASSRDRVSGYTF

v_gene: TRBV6-5
j_gene: TRBJ1-5
d_gene: -
CDR3aa: CASSYSGDINQPQHF

v_gene: TRBV2
j_gene: TRBJ2-1
d_gene: -
CDR3aa: CASSLYNEQFF

v_gene: TRBV6-5
j_gene: TRBJ1-4
d_gene: -
CDR3aa: CASSYDSREKLFF

v_gene: TRBV10-3
j_gene: TRBJ1-3
d_gene: -
CDR3aa: CAIRPADSGNTIYF